This entry describes one T cell receptor beta chain. Profiled with immunoSEQ multiplex PCR; TCRdb holds only in-frame clones, not every one. The table shows about 280,000 clones, with approximately 90% occurring only once. V was clipped by 4 bases and J by 1 base, with 15 bases between them. Germline assignment: CDR1 SGDLS and CDR2 YYNGEE. This CDR3 is built from 15 residues. The source of the sample is a study of blood T cell repertoires in COVID-19. Sequenced sample: peripheral blood. This rearrangement joins TRBV9 to TRBJ2-7; D is unresolved. This sequence was found in a woman in her thirties with active or convalescent COVID-19. CDR3 loop: CASSKGSDISYEQYF. The CDR3 region has the DNA TGTGCCAGCAGCAAAGGCAGCGATATATCCTACGAGCAGTACTTC.